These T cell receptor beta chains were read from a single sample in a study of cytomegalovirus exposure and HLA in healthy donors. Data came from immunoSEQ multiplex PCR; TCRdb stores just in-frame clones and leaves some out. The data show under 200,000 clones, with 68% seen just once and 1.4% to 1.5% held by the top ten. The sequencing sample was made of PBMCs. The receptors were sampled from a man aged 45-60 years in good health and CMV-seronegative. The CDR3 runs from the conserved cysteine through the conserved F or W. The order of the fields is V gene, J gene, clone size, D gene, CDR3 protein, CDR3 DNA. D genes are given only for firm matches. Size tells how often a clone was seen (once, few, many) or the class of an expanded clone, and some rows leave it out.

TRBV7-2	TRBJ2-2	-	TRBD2	CASSLAGSGYTGELFF	TGTGCCAGCAGCTTAGCGGGTAGCGGGTACACCGGGGAGCTGTTTTTT
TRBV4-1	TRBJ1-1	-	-	CASSQSTASLGTEAFF	TGCGCCAGCAGCCAATCTACAGCCTCCCTGGGCACTGAAGCTTTCTTT
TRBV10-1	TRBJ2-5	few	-	CASSERSTGEETQYF	TGCGCCAGCAGTGAAAGGAGTACCGGGGAAGAGACCCAGTACTTC
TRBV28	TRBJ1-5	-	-	CASRTHSNQPQHF	TGTGCCAGCAGAACACATAGCAATCAGCCCCAGCATTTT
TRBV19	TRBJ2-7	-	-	CASSQVGSTYEQYF	TGTGCCAGTAGCCAGGTAGGCAGCACCTACGAGCAGTACTTC
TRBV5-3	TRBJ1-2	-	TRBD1	CARSSSGRGVNYGYTF	TGTGCCAGAAGCTCGTCCGGCAGGGGGGTAAACTATGGCTACACCTTC
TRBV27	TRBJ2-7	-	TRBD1	CASSFASGTGPYEQYF	TGTGCCAGCAGTTTCGCCTCCGGGACAGGCCCCTACGAGCAGTACTTC
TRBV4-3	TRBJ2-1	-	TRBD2	CASSRNSLAGGYNEQFF	TGCGCCAGCAGCCGGAACTCTCTAGCGGGGGGTTACAATGAGCAGTTCTTC
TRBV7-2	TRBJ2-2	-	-	CASSPSLRRKNTGELFF	TGTGCCAGCAGCCCGAGTCTTCGGAGGAAGAACACCGGGGAGCTGTTTTTT
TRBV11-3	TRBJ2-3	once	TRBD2	CASSTSGGAGDTQYF	TGTGCCAGCAGCACTAGCGGGGGGGCGGGAGATACGCAGTATTTT
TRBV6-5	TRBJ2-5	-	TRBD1	CASSYDRGQETQYF	TGTGCCAGCAGCTACGACAGGGGCCAAGAGACCCAGTACTTC
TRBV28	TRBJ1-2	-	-	CASSFPGGGYTF	TGTGCCAGCAGTTTTCCCGGGGGAGGCTACACCTTC
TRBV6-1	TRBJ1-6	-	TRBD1	CASKAAGGGSPLHF	TGTGCCAGCAAGGCGGCAGGGGGAGGTTCACCCCTCCACTTT
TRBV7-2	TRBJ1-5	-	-	CASSPQGNQPQHF	TGTGCCAGCAGCCCACAGGGAAATCAGCCCCAGCATTTT
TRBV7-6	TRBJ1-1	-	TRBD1	CASSLYTGVNTEAFF	TGTGCCAGCAGCTTATATACAGGGGTGAACACTGAAGCTTTCTTT
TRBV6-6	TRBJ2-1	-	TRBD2	CASIIAGGPHNEQFF	TGTGCCAGCATCATAGCGGGGGGGCCTCACAATGAGCAGTTCTTC
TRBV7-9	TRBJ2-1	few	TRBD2	CASSPLLAGGHNEQFF	TGTGCCAGCAGCCCTCTTCTAGCGGGGGGGCACAATGAGCAGTTCTTC
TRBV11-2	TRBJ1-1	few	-	CASSLRFGEANTEAFF	TGTGCCAGCAGCTTAAGGTTCGGGGAGGCGAACACTGAAGCTTTCTTT
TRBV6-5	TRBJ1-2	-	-	CASSYSRGAGYGYTF	TGTGCCAGCAGTTACTCGCGGGGGGCGGGCTATGGCTACACCTTC
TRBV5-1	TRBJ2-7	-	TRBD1	CASSGGQGYEQYF	TGCGCCAGCAGCGGGGGACAGGGCTACGAGCAGTACTTC
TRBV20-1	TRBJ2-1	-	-	CSARVLNEQFF	TGCAGTGCTAGAGTCCTGAATGAGCAGTTCTTC
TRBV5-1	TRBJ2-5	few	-	CASSLVGGQETQYF	TGCGCCAGCAGCCTAGTCGGGGGCCAAGAGACCCAGTACTTC
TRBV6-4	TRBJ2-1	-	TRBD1	CASSDWQGENNEQFF	TGTGCCAGCAGTGACTGGCAGGGGGAAAACAATGAGCAGTTCTTC
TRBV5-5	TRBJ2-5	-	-	CASSWGETQYF	TGTGCCAGCAGCTGGGGCGAGACCCAGTACTTC
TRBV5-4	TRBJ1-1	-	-	CASTSDTAEAFF	TGTGCCAGCACCTCAGACACCGCTGAAGCTTTCTTT
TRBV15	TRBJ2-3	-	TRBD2	CATSRGGGFTDTQYF	TGTGCCACCAGCAGAGGGGGGGGGTTCACAGATACGCAGTATTTT
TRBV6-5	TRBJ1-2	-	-	CASSYHTGTNYGYTF	TGTGCCAGCAGTTACCACACAGGGACTAACTATGGCTACACCTTC
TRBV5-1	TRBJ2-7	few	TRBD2	CASSLTSGISSYEQYF	TGCGCCAGCAGCTTGACTAGCGGGATTAGCTCCTACGAGCAGTACTTC
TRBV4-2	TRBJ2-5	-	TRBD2	CASSQEGELKRGGTQETQYF	TGTGCCAGCAGCCAAGAGGGGGAATTGAAGCGGGGGGGCACCCAAGAGACCCAGTACTTC
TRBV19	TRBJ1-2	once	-	CASSWLPANYGYTF	TGTGCCAGTAGTTGGCTTCCAGCTAACTATGGCTACACCTTC
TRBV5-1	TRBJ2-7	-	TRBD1	CASSFEARADRGYEQYF	TGCGCCAGCAGCTTTGAAGCCCGGGCGGACAGGGGATACGAGCAGTACTTC
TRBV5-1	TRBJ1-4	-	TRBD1	CASSPGTELFF	TGCGCCAGCAGCCCCGGGACAGAACTGTTTTTT
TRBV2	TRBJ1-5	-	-	CASSEGWASNQPQHF	TGTGCCAGCAGTGAAGGGTGGGCGAGCAATCAGCCCCAGCATTTT
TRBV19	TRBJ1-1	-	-	CASSIRQNLTEAFF	TGTGCCAGTAGTATCAGGCAGAACCTCACTGAAGCTTTCTTT
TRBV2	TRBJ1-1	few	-	CASSVGGRGTREAFF	TGTGCCAGCAGTGTGGGTGGCAGGGGCACGCGTGAAGCTTTCTTT
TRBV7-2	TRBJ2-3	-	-	CASSSGLLTDTQYF	TGTGCCAGCAGTTCGGGACTCCTGACAGATACGCAGTATTTT
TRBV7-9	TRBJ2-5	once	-	CASSSTEAETQYF	TGTGCCAGCAGCTCGACCGAGGCGGAGACCCAGTACTTC
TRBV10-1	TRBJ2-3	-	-	CASSGDTGLTDTQYF	TGCGCCAGCAGCGGCGATACAGGTCTCACAGATACGCAGTATTTT
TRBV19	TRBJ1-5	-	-	CASSIGGTGQPQHF	TGTGCCAGTAGTATAGGGGGAACAGGTCAGCCCCAGCATTTT
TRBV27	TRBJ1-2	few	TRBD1	CASKDRVSGYTF	TGTGCCAGCAAGGACAGGGTGAGTGGCTACACCTTC
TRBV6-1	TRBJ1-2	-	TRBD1	CASTAGTGANYGYTF	TGTGCCAGCACCGCTGGGACAGGAGCTAACTATGGCTACACCTTC
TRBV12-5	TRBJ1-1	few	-	CASGFGLSNTEAFF	TGTGCTAGTGGTTTTGGACTGTCGAACACTGAAGCTTTCTTT
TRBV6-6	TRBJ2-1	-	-	CASSAYYNEQFF	TGTGCCAGCAGTGCGTACTACAATGAGCAGTTCTTC
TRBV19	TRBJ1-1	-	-	CASSMGTGFSRARTEAFF	TGTGCCAGTAGTATGGGCACAGGGTTTTCTAGGGCGCGGACTGAAGCTTTCTTT
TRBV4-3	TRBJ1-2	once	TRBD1	CASSQDRTGEVSYTF	TGCGCCAGCAGCCAAGATCGGACAGGGGAAGTTAGCTACACCTTC
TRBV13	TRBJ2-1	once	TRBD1	CASTLRQGAVNEQFF	TGTGCCAGCACCCTGAGACAGGGGGCGGTCAATGAGCAGTTCTTC
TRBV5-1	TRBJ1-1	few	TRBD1	CASSSEGQGNTEAFF	TGCGCCAGCAGCTCAGAGGGACAGGGGAACACTGAAGCTTTCTTT
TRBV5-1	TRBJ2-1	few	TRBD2	CASSLTTSGYNEQFF	TGCGCCAGCAGCTTGACAACTAGCGGATACAATGAGCAGTTCTTC
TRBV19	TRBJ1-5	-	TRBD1	CASTRDRGSNQPQHF	TGTGCCAGTACCAGAGACAGGGGAAGCAATCAGCCCCAGCATTTT
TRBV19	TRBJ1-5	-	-	CASSRQADQPQHF	TGTGCCAGTTCCAGACAGGCCGATCAGCCCCAGCATTTT
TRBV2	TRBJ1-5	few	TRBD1	CASSKTGGVYQPQHF	TGTGCCAGCAGTAAGACAGGGGGCGTATATCAGCCCCAGCATTTT
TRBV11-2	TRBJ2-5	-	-	CASSRGGGQETQYF	TGTGCCAGCAGTCGAGGGGGGGGACAAGAGACCCAGTACTTC
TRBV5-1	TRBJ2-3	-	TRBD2	CASSSTGGSTDTQYF	TGCGCCAGCAGCTCCACGGGGGGAAGCACAGATACGCAGTATTTT
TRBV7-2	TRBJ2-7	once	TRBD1	CASSLAGGQGTYEQYF	TGTGCCAGCAGCTTAGCAGGAGGACAGGGGACCTACGAGCAGTACTTC
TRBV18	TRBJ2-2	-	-	CASSPKGQEGTGELFF	TGTGCCAGCTCACCAAAGGGTCAGGAGGGCACCGGGGAGCTGTTTTTT
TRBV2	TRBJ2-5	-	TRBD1	CASSRDRGPWETQYF	TGTGCCAGCAGCCGGGACAGGGGGCCCTGGGAGACCCAGTACTTC
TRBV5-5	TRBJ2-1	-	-	CASSDLQGNEQFF	TGTGCCAGCAGCGACCTACAGGGCAATGAGCAGTTCTTC
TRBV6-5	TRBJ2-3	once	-	CASSYSGGSTDTQYF	TGTGCCAGCAGTTACTCGGGGGGAAGCACAGATACGCAGTATTTT
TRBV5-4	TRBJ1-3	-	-	CASSPGLGENTIYF	TGTGCCAGCAGCCCGGGACTTGGGGAAAACACCATATATTTT
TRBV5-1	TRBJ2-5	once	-	CASSYPHRDTLAVQETQYF	TGCGCCAGCAGCTATCCCCACCGGGACACTCTTGCGGTTCAAGAGACCCAGTACTTC